Below are 16 T cell receptor beta chains sequenced from a single sample in a study of T cells in Graves' hyperthyroidism and ophthalmopathy. Amplified regions were TCR beta CDR3 sequences from RNA transcripts. The HTBI primer set drove a first-round RT-PCR of the TCR CDR3. Using its own MiXCR run on the multiplex PCR reads, TCRdb lists one record per CDR3 protein. The table records around 690,000 distinct CDR3 sequences, 15% to 20% of them present only once. The material sequenced was blood. The receptors here all came from a man between 50 and 59 years old with Graves' hyperthyroidism.

This clonotype is a singleton in its sample. Its ends do not fully match the called genes, so a read error is possible. The J gene is TRBJ1-1, the V gene TRBV7-3, with D tentatively TRBD1 (6 bases). This CDR3 has 16 residues. The germline gives CDR1 SGHTA, CDR2 FQGTGA. The CDR3 region is CASSQDVGQTNTEALF. CDR3 DNA: TGTGCCAGCAGCCAAGACGTAGGACAGACTAACACTGAAGCTCTCTTT.

This clonotype was seen a handful of times. The genes are TRBV6-2 or TRBV6-3 and TRBJ1-5; no definite D call. Germline V gene sequence: CDR1 MNHEY, CDR2 SVGEGT. V shed 8 bases and J shed 6 bases, with 17 bases lying between them. CDR3 length equals 14 residues. The CDR3 loop reads CASQTMAGSQPQHF. For the CDR3, the DNA is TGTGCCAGCCAGACTATGGCGGGGTCTCAGCCCCAGCATTTT.

This clonotype was counted many times. This chain connects TRBV30 to TRBJ2-7, with D possibly matching TRBD1 (6 bases). Looked up from germline, CDR1 is GTSNPN and CDR2 is SVGIG (reference sequence). Trimming removed 1 base from V and 6 bases from J, with 13 bases in between. This CDR3 contains 13 residues. CDR3 coding DNA: TGTGCCTGGAGTGGACAGGCAAGCGTCGAGCAGTACTTC. Translated, it gives CAWSGQASVEQYF.

A few counts support this clonotype. V is TRBV3-1 and J is TRBJ1-2; unclear D gene. V shed 4 bases and J shed 2 bases, with 11 bases lying between them. Per the germline V gene, CDR1 is LGHDT and CDR2 is YNNKEL (reference sequence). The CDR3 contains 14 residues. The CDR3 DNA sequence: TGTGCCAGCAGCCGTGTGGACCGAAACTATGGCTACACCTTC. This gives the protein CASSRVDRNYGYTF.

V gene TRBV7-9 combines with J gene TRBJ2-7; D call uncertain. V lost 1 base and J lost 6, with 7 bases in between. This CDR3 is built from 12 residues. CDR1 and CDR2 (germline): SEHNR, FQNEAQ (reference sequence). In DNA form, the CDR3 reads TGTGCCAGCAGCTTAGTTTTCGTCGAGCAGTACTTC. Protein sequence: CASSLVFVEQYF.

The chain is built from TRBV20-1 and TRBJ1-3, with D maybe TRBD1 (5 bases). The CDR3 is 15 amino acids. In germline, CDR1 is DFQATT, CDR2 SNEGSKA (reference sequence). Trimming removed 3 bases from V and 0 bases from J, with 12 bases in between. CDR3 nucleotides: TGCAGTGCTAGTTACCAGGGAGGCTCTGGAAACACCATATATTTT. Translating gives CSASYQGGSGNTIYF.

This clonotype showed up many times. This chain joins TRBV12-3 or TRBV12-4 and TRBJ2-5, with D possibly matching TRBD1 (5 bases). Trimming stripped 3 bases from V and 3 bases from J, with 8 bases between. This CDR3 is built from 13 residues. CDR3 in DNA: TGTGCCAGCAGTTTGACAGAAAAAGAGACCCAGTACTTC. Translating it yields CASSLTEKETQYF.

This clonotype was recorded a few times. The gene calls are TRBV6-1 and TRBJ1-2; D not resolved. V lost 10 bases to trimming and J lost 2 bases, with 14 bases between them. Germline V gene sequence: CDR1 MNHNS, CDR2 SASEGT. The CDR3 has 13 residues. DNA for the CDR3: TGTGCCACATTAGCCACAGACAACTATGGCTACACCTTC. Protein product: CATLATDNYGYTF.

J is TRBJ1-6 and V is TRBV5-4, with TRBD1 matching over 9 bases. This CDR3 spans 15 amino acids. The germline CDR1 and CDR2 sequences are SGHNT and YYREEE (reference sequence). V shed 4 bases, J shed 6 bases, and the junction held 5 bases outside the gene matches. The CDR3 region has the DNA TGTGCCAGCAGCGTAGGGACAGGGTTTAATTCACCCCTCCACTTT. Amino acid sequence: CASSVGTGFNSPLHF.

This clonotype was detected ten times or more. The chain employs TRBV28 and TRBJ2-7; D is possibly TRBD1 (5 bases). V lost 2 bases and J lost 3, with 11 bases in between. Germline values: CDR1 MDHEN, CDR2 SYDVKM. The CDR3 sequence is 14 residues long. The CDR3 nucleotides read TGTGCCAGCAGTTTAGTGGGGCCATTCTACGAGCAGTACTTC. It translates to CASSLVGPFYEQYF.

This clonotype was seen at least ten times. The gene calls are TRBV3-1 and TRBJ1-1, with D uncertain. V was clipped by 6 bases and J by 2 bases, with 7 bases between them. Germline lookup yields CDR1 LGHDT and CDR2 YNNKEL (reference sequence). The CDR3 is 12 amino acids. This CDR3 is CASRNVNTEAFF. Here the CDR3 DNA reads TGTGCCAGCAGGAACGTTAACACTGAAGCTTTCTTT.

This clonotype was counted at least ten times. CDR3 nucleotide sequence: TGTGCCACCAGTGATTACCTAGGTTATGAGCAGTTCTTC. Translating gives CATSDYLGYEQFF. The V call is TRBV24-1, the J call TRBJ2-1; D is ambiguous. CDR3 length: 13 amino acids. Germline assignment: CDR1 KGHDR and CDR2 SFDVKD. The V gene lost 2 bases and the J gene lost 8 bases, with 9 bases spanning the gap.

Many counts were recorded for this clonotype. This sequence joins TRBV3-1 and TRBJ1-1; the match to TRBD1 covers 7 bases. The V segment lost 6 bases and the J segment 2 bases; nucleotides outside the gene matches: 9. The CDR3 has 15 residues. The V gene's germline CDR1 is LGHDT and CDR2 YNNKEL (reference sequence). The CDR3 reads CASRAPGQPNTEAFF. The CDR3 DNA is TGTGCCAGCAGAGCTCCGGGACAGCCTAACACTGAAGCTTTCTTT.

This sequence joins TRBV27 and TRBJ1-2, with 9 bases identical to TRBD1. Germline CDR1 reads MNHEY; CDR2 reads SMNVEV (reference sequence). V dropped 3 bases and J dropped 2; count of bases not matched to a gene: 7. CDR3 length: 16 residues. The CDR3 reads CASSFRDRDKNYGYTF. The CDR3, as DNA: TGTGCCAGCAGTTTTAGGGACAGGGACAAAAACTATGGCTACACCTTC.

This clonotype was detected many times. The chain couples TRBV14 to TRBJ1-2; 8 bases map to TRBD1. The germline V gene encodes CDR1 SGHDN and CDR2 FVKESK. The length of the CDR3 is 15 residues. J gave up 4 bases and V 0 bases, and 4 bases lay outside the gene matches. The DNA of the CDR3 is TGTGCCAGCAGCCAAGAGGACAGGGCGGTCTATGGCTACACCTTC. Protein product: CASSQEDRAVYGYTF.

This clonotype was recorded many times. The V and J genes are TRBV20-1 and TRBJ2-7; 7 nucleotides match TRBD2. Trimming cost V 4 bases and J 2 bases; bases outside gene matches: 14. Germline CDR1 DFQATT, CDR2 SNEGSKA (reference sequence). The CDR3 is 16 residues long. CDR3 loop: CSAKALAVYLAYEQYF. CDR3 bases: TGCAGTGCTAAGGCCCTAGCGGTCTATCTTGCCTACGAGCAGTACTTC.